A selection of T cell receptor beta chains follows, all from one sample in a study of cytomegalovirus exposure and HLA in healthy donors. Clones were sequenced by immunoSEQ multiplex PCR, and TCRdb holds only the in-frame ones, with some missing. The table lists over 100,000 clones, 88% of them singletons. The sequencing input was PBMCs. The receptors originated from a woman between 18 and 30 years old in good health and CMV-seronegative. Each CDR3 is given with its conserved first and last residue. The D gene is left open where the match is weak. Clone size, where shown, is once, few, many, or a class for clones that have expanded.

CDR3 protein: CASSLPRAVFTYGYTF
D gene: -
clone size: -
V gene: TRBV28

CDR3 protein: CASSLERSSYEQYF
D gene: -
clone size: -
V gene: TRBV5-1

CDR3 protein: CASTVDSSYGYTF
D gene: -
clone size: -
V gene: TRBV28

CDR3 protein: CAWTTGAGNTIYF
D gene: TRBD1
clone size: few
V gene: TRBV30

CDR3 protein: CASSRVIAEINYGYTF
D gene: -
clone size: -
V gene: TRBV5-6

CDR3 protein: CASSLRDSGGNTEAFF
D gene: -
clone size: -
V gene: TRBV7-3

CDR3 protein: CASSEWAPTTEAFF
D gene: -
clone size: -
V gene: TRBV19

CDR3 protein: CASSQDTWTGVGAGANVLTF
D gene: TRBD1
clone size: -
V gene: TRBV4-2

CDR3 protein: CASSQDRQWGYTF
D gene: -
clone size: -
V gene: TRBV4-2

CDR3 protein: CASSYRQTGPDYEQYF
D gene: TRBD1
clone size: few
V gene: TRBV7-9

CDR3 protein: CAWSGGADTQYF
D gene: -
clone size: -
V gene: TRBV30

CDR3 protein: CASSLRLADYNEQFF
D gene: TRBD2
clone size: -
V gene: TRBV7-8

CDR3 protein: CASTHPREGAMGYTF
D gene: TRBD1
clone size: -
V gene: TRBV28

CDR3 protein: CASSPGLAGSYEQYF
D gene: TRBD2
clone size: few
V gene: TRBV9

CDR3 protein: CASRGGPINYEQYF
D gene: TRBD2
clone size: -
V gene: TRBV11-1

CDR3 protein: CASSGTGLHESSYNEQFF
D gene: -
clone size: -
V gene: TRBV21-1

CDR3 protein: CASSRAGTGGEKLFF
D gene: TRBD1
clone size: -
V gene: TRBV5-1

CDR3 protein: CASSTQGGNQPQHF
D gene: TRBD1
clone size: -
V gene: TRBV6-4

CDR3 protein: CAISPRGEEQFF
D gene: -
clone size: once
V gene: TRBV10-3

CDR3 protein: CASSLEQGDTQYF
D gene: -
clone size: -
V gene: TRBV11-3

CDR3 protein: CASSPGETEAFF
D gene: -
clone size: once
V gene: TRBV5-4

CDR3 protein: CASCSGVGYGYTF
D gene: -
clone size: -
V gene: TRBV28

CDR3 protein: CASSGTGGPYEQYF
D gene: TRBD1
clone size: -
V gene: TRBV9

CDR3 protein: CASSFRQAATNEKLFF
D gene: -
clone size: few
V gene: TRBV5-4

CDR3 protein: CASSRDRGGSGEKLFF
D gene: TRBD1
clone size: -
V gene: TRBV4-3

CDR3 protein: CASSRASGRALSYNEQFF
D gene: TRBD2
clone size: -
V gene: TRBV2

CDR3 protein: CASSPTGQGNLNTGELFF
D gene: -
clone size: -
V gene: TRBV5-1

CDR3 protein: CASSLRDTEAFF
D gene: -
clone size: -
V gene: TRBV6-1

CDR3 protein: CASSYSGSYEQYF
D gene: -
clone size: -
V gene: TRBV5-1

CDR3 protein: CASSQDTVTNYGYTF
D gene: -
clone size: -
V gene: TRBV4-3

CDR3 protein: CASSFRGGNYEQYF
D gene: TRBD2
clone size: -
V gene: TRBV5-4

CDR3 protein: CAWTGQLSGANVLTF
D gene: -
clone size: -
V gene: TRBV30

CDR3 protein: CASSQGDSITDTQYF
D gene: TRBD1
clone size: -
V gene: TRBV4-3

CDR3 protein: CASNDNDRGVGYGYTF
D gene: TRBD1
clone size: -
V gene: TRBV9

CDR3 protein: CASSLRKGELFF
D gene: -
clone size: -
V gene: TRBV27

CDR3 protein: CASSPTGGRDEQYF
D gene: -
clone size: -
V gene: TRBV6-5

CDR3 protein: CASGRGKSADTQYF
D gene: -
clone size: -
V gene: TRBV9

CDR3 protein: CASSAPGTSGSYEQYF
D gene: TRBD2
clone size: -
V gene: TRBV7-3

CDR3 protein: CASSQDGPGDYGYTF
D gene: -
clone size: -
V gene: TRBV4-3

CDR3 protein: CASSVSGTSGFTDTQYF
D gene: TRBD2
clone size: -
V gene: TRBV9

CDR3 protein: CASNRGSGGTDTQYF
D gene: TRBD2
clone size: -
V gene: TRBV19

CDR3 protein: CATRGDRRGGYTF
D gene: -
clone size: -
V gene: TRBV15

CDR3 protein: CASSPIKTGRTEAFF
D gene: TRBD1
clone size: -
V gene: TRBV27

CDR3 protein: CASRPGVFTDTQYF
D gene: -
clone size: once
V gene: TRBV6-5

CDR3 protein: CASSSPVGGGKQYF
D gene: -
clone size: -
V gene: TRBV5-4

CDR3 protein: CASSSAASQETQYF
D gene: -
clone size: -
V gene: TRBV5-4

CDR3 protein: CASSFQTGVGGYTF
D gene: TRBD1
clone size: -
V gene: TRBV27

CDR3 protein: CASSFDIETQYF
D gene: -
clone size: -
V gene: TRBV11-2

CDR3 protein: CASTDGQGNYGYTF
D gene: TRBD1
clone size: few
V gene: TRBV28